What follows describes a single T cell receptor beta chain. No antigen is known for it. Each gene name is a mouse one. The CDR3 is cut off 1 residue early in the read; its end comes from the germline J gene. This CDR3 is 11 amino acids long. V gave up 4 bases and J gave up 5 bases, with 2 bases separating them. Germline values: CDR1 NSQYPW, CDR2 LRSPGD (reference sequence). This entry is derived from a study of tissue T cells after allogeneic stem cell transplantation. Findings and limits, study-wide: In patients and mice, blood and spleen missed much of tissue repertoire. Within patients, tissue anatomy strongly shaped TCR repertoire composition.

TCRdb's table, derived via immunoSEQ multiplex PCR, lists solely in-frame clones and lacks some. The sample carries approximately 20,000 clones, approximately 69% recorded once. The sequence was obtained from a female BALB/c mouse in good health. Mouse strain MHC haplotype: H2-d. Sequenced: blood. This chain joins TRBV1 and TRBJ1-4; no definite D call. This CDR3 reads CTCSENERLFF. CDR3 DNA, as far as it was read: TGCACCTGCAGTGAAAACGAAAGATTATTT.